The 4 T cell receptor beta chains presented below share a single source sample, sequenced in a study of CD8 T cells in ankylosing spondylitis. TCRdb analysed the 5' RACE reads with MiXCR anew, one entry per CDR3 protein. The sample shows tens of thousands of distinct CDR3 sequences, 4.5% to 5.5% of them seen only once. Material: blood, either unsorted or a sorted T cell fraction (not recorded which). These receptors all come from a female donor with ankylosing spondylitis or in good health (not recorded which).

This clonotype was detected ten times or more. The chain has TRBV9 and TRBJ2-1; TRBD2 matches 10 bases. CDR3 length: 16 amino acids. Germline loops: CDR1 SGDLS, CDR2 YYNGEE. The junction had 7 bases not matched to a gene; V was cut back by 0 bases and J by 7 bases. The CDR3 is CASSVDHQRGGNEQFF. The DNA for the CDR3 is TGTGCCAGCAGCGTAGATCACCAGCGGGGGGGGAATGAGCAGTTCTTC.

There are many counts of this clonotype. The gene calls are TRBV9 and TRBJ1-2; possible D gene TRBD1, 5 bases. V lost 4 bases to trimming and J lost 2 bases, with 9 bases between them. The CDR3 spans 13 residues. Germline V gene data show CDR1 as SGDLS and CDR2 as YYNGEE. The CDR3 DNA reads as TGTGCCAGCAGCCGCGGGGGGAACTATGGCTACACCTTC. Residues: CASSRGGNYGYTF.

This clonotype was counted at least ten times. The chain joins TRBV9 to TRBJ1-3, with D uncertain. Germline V CDR1 and CDR2: SGDLS, YYNGEE. This CDR3 spans 14 amino acids. The V end lost 5 bases, the J end lost 0 bases, and 9 bases lay between the germline ends. For the CDR3, the DNA is TGTGCCAGCAGGAGCGACGGCTCTGGAAACACCATATATTTT. Residues: CASRSDGSGNTIYF.

This chain links TRBV9 with TRBJ2-7, with 10 bases fitting TRBD2. The CDR3 runs 14 residues. The germline V gene has CDR1 SGDLS and CDR2 YYNGEE. Trimming removed 3 bases from V and 6 bases from J; junction bases left unmatched: 6. CDR3 bases: TGTGCCAGCAGCGCCCTCGGGACTAGCGTCGAGCAGTACTTC. This translates into CASSALGTSVEQYF.